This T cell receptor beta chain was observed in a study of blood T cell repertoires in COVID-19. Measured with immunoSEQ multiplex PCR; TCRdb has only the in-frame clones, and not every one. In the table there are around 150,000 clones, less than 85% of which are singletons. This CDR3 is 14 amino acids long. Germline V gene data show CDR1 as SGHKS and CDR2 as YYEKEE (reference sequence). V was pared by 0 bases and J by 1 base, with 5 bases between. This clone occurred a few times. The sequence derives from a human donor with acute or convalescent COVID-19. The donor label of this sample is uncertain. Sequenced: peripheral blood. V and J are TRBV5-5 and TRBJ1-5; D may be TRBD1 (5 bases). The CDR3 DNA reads TGTGCCAGCAGCTTGGCAGGGAGCAATCAGCCCCAGCATTTT. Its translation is CASSLAGSNQPQHF.